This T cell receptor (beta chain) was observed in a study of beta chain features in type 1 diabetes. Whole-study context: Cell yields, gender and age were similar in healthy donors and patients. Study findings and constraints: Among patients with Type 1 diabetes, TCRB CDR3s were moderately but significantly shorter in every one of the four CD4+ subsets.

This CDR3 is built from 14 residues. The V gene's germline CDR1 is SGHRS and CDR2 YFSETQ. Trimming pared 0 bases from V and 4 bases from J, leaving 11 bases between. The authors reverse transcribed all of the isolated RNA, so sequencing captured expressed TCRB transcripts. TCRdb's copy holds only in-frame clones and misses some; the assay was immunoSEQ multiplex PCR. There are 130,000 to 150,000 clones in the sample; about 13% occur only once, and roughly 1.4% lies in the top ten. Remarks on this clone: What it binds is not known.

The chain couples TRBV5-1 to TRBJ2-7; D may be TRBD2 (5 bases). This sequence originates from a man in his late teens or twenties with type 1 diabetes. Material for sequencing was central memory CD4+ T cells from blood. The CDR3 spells CASSLVSSRYEQYF. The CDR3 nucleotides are TGCGCCAGCAGCTTGGTGTCTAGCCGATACGAGCAGTACTTC. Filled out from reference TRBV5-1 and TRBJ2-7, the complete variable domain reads KAGVTQTPRYLIKTRGQQVTLSCSPISGHRSVSWYQQTPGQGLQFLFEYFSETQRNKGNFPGRFSGRQFSNSRSEMNVSTLELGDSALYLCASSLVSSRYEQYFGPGTRLTVT.